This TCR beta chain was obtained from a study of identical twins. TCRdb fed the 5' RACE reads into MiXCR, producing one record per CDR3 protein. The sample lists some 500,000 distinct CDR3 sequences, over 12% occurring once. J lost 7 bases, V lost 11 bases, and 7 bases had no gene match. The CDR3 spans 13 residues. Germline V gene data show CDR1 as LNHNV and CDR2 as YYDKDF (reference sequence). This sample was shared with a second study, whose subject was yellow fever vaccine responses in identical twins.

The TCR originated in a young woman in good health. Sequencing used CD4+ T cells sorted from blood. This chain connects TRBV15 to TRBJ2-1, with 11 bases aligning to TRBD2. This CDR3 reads CASRPSGRNEQFF. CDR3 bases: TGTGCCTCTCGACCTAGCGGGAGGAATGAGCAGTTCTTC.